A selection of T cell receptor beta chains follows, all from one sample in a study of CD8+ T cells in alopecia areata. Repertoires were generated with immunoSEQ multiplex PCR, while TCRdb's copy carries only in-frame clones and drops some. Here the sample spans some 190,000 clones, approximately 72% being singletons. The sequencing used CD4+ T cells sorted from blood, collected at week 44, from a patient treated with tofacitinib. The receptors were gathered from a human donor with alopecia areata. CDR3s include the opening cysteine and the closing phenylalanine or tryptophan. Each record gives: D gene, V gene, J gene, clone size, CDR3 DNA, CDR3 protein. A D gene is named only where the DNA matches it firmly. Some rows mark clone size as missing; the rest say once, few, many or name a class of expanded clone.

-,TRBV7-9,TRBJ1-4,-,TGTGCCAGCAGCTTAGATGTTGAGAAACTGTTTTTT,CASSLDVEKLFF
-,TRBV20-1,TRBJ2-7,once,TGCAGCGCACGCATGATCGGCGAGCAGTACTTC,CSARMIGEQYF
-,TRBV2,TRBJ2-3,-,TGTGCCAGCAGTGGGGGCCCCACAGATACGCAGTATTTT,CASSGGPTDTQYF
TRBD2,TRBV11-2,TRBJ2-3,once,TGTGCCAGCAGCTCGGGAGCGGGGGGCACAGATACGCAGTATTTT,CASSSGAGGTDTQYF
TRBD1,TRBV7-2,TRBJ1-2,once,TGTGCCGCACGGGGAGAACAGGGGGGCTATGGCTACACCTTC,CAARGEQGGYGYTF
TRBD1,TRBV25-1,TRBJ2-7,-,TGTGCCAGCAGGACAGGGAAAGGATCCTACGAGCAGTACTTC,CASRTGKGSYEQYF
TRBD1,TRBV5-1,TRBJ1-6,-,TGCGCCAGCAGCGAGAACCCGACAGGGAGTTCACCCCTCCACTTT,CASSENPTGSSPLHF
-,TRBV29-1,TRBJ1-1,-,TGCAGCGCCGGGGGAACAGGACTTGAAGCTTTCTTT,CSAGGTGLEAFF
-,TRBV29-1,TRBJ1-6,-,TGCAGCGCAGGGAATAATAATTCACCCCTCCACTTT,CSAGNNNSPLHF
-,TRBV29-1,TRBJ1-1,-,TGCAGCGTTGAAGCCACTCGTAGGGTGAACACTGAAGCTTTCTTT,CSVEATRRVNTEAFF
-,TRBV5-1,TRBJ2-3,-,TGCGCCAGCAGCTTGTTCGACCCGGAGGCAGATACGCAGTATTTT,CASSLFDPEADTQYF
-,TRBV6-6,TRBJ2-5,once,TGTGCCAGCAGTCAAAGACTACTAGAGTACCAAGAGACCCAGTACTTC,CASSQRLLEYQETQYF
-,TRBV14,TRBJ2-7,few,TGTGCCAGCAGCCAAGATACTAGCTACGAGCAGTACTTC,CASSQDTSYEQYF
-,TRBV28,TRBJ2-1,-,TGTGCCAGCAGTTTAGTAGCTGGGGCGGAGTTCTTC,CASSLVAGAEFF
-,TRBV4-3,TRBJ2-1,-,TGCGCCAGCAGCCAAGGGGTAGGGGCTTACAATGAGCAGTTCTTC,CASSQGVGAYNEQFF
-,TRBV7-2,TRBJ1-6,-,TGTGCCAGCAGCTTAGAGGGGCAGGGAAATTCACCCCTCCACTTT,CASSLEGQGNSPLHF
-,TRBV7-2,TRBJ2-5,few,TGTGCCAGCAGCTTAAGGGGGGTCCAAGAGACCCAGTACTTC,CASSLRGVQETQYF
TRBD1,TRBV6-1,TRBJ2-3,-,TGTGCCAGCATGGTGGGGACAGGGGCGGTGCAGTATTTT,CASMVGTGAVQYF
-,TRBV29-1,TRBJ2-3,-,TGCAGCGTCGTGGGACTTCAAAGCACAGATACGCAGTATTTT,CSVVGLQSTDTQYF
-,TRBV7-2,TRBJ2-7,few,TGTGCCAGCAGCGGGGCGTACGAGCAGTACTTC,CASSGAYEQYF
-,TRBV29-1,TRBJ1-1,-,TGCAGCGTTGATTGGGGGGCGAACACTGAAGCTTTCTTT,CSVDWGANTEAFF
-,TRBV27,TRBJ2-6,-,TGTGCCAGCAGTTCCCGAACAGGGACTGGGGCCAACGTCCTGGCTTTC,CASSSRTGTGANVLAF
-,TRBV10-3,TRBJ1-4,few,TGTGCCATCAGTGAGTCGACCCAGGGAGGTGAAAAACTGTTTTTT,CAISESTQGGEKLFF
-,TRBV18,TRBJ1-5,-,TGTGCCAGCTCCGCGGGGCGGGATCAGCCCCAGCATTTT,CASSAGRDQPQHF
-,TRBV6-5,TRBJ1-1,-,TGTGCCAGCAGTTATAAGCCCAGGGACACTGAAGCTTTCTTT,CASSYKPRDTEAFF
TRBD2,TRBV19,TRBJ2-1,-,TGTGCCAGTAGTCAATCGTCCCGGGGGGGGAAAAATGAGCAGTTCTTC,CASSQSSRGGKNEQFF
-,TRBV9,TRBJ2-7,few,TGTGCCAGCAGCGTAGCTACGGGGCAGGTCCCCCTCCTCGAGCAGTACTTC,CASSVATGQVPLLEQYF
-,TRBV7-2,TRBJ2-3,few,TGTGCCAGCAGCTTAGGGGAGTGGCAAGATACGCAGTATTTT,CASSLGEWQDTQYF
-,TRBV15,TRBJ1-5,-,TGTGCCACCAGCAGAGATAGGGCGAATAGCAATCAGCCCCAGCATTTT,CATSRDRANSNQPQHF
-,TRBV5-6,TRBJ1-2,-,TGTGCCAGCAGCTTGAATCCTACTGTCACTAACTATGGCTACACCTTC,CASSLNPTVTNYGYTF
TRBD2,TRBV19,TRBJ2-1,-,TGTGCCAGTAGCAGGGACCGGCTAGCGGGGGAGCAGTTCTTC,CASSRDRLAGEQFF
-,TRBV10-3,TRBJ2-3,-,TGTGCCATCAGTGAGTCCCGAGCCCTTTCAACAGATACGCAGTATTTT,CAISESRALSTDTQYF
-,TRBV25-1,TRBJ1-2,-,TGTGCCAGCAGTGAAGGGGGTGGCTACACCTTC,CASSEGGGYTF
TRBD1,TRBV2,TRBJ1-1,-,TGTGCCAGCAGGATGACAGGGGCGAACACTGAAGCTTTCTTT,CASRMTGANTEAFF
TRBD1,TRBV5-1,TRBJ1-2,few,TGCGCCAGCAAGGACAGGGGGCTTGGCTACACCTTC,CASKDRGLGYTF
TRBD1,TRBV19,TRBJ2-6,-,TGTGCCAGTAGCTGGGACAGCCTCTCTGGGGCCAACGTCCTGACTTTC,CASSWDSLSGANVLTF
-,TRBV6-1,TRBJ2-6,few,TGTGCCAGCAGTCTACGGACTGGGGCCAACGTCCTGACTTTC,CASSLRTGANVLTF
-,TRBV20-1,TRBJ1-4,-,TGCGGAGCGAGGGTCGAAAAACTGTTTTTT,CGARVEKLFF
TRBD1,TRBV28,TRBJ1-6,-,TGTGCCAGCAGACCTTACGACAGGGTAATTAATTCACCCCTCCACTTT,CASRPYDRVINSPLHF
-,TRBV6-4,TRBJ2-1,many,TGTGCCAGCAGTGACTCGAGAGGCGGATCTAGTGAGCAGTTCTTC,CASSDSRGGSSEQFF
-,TRBV28,TRBJ1-1,-,TGTGCCAGCACAAGACCTCTGAACACTGAAGCTTTCTTT,CASTRPLNTEAFF
TRBD2,TRBV7-2,TRBJ2-5,-,TGTGCCAGCAGCCCACTTTCAGCGGGGAGAAAGCAAGAGACCCAGTACTTC,CASSPLSAGRKQETQYF
TRBD1,TRBV5-8,TRBJ1-1,few,TGTGCCAGCAGCTCAGGACAGGGATTGGTGAACACTGAAGCTTTCTTT,CASSSGQGLVNTEAFF
-,TRBV29-1,TRBJ2-5,many,TGCAGCGTAAACCATCAAGAGACCCAGTACTTC,CSVNHQETQYF
-,TRBV4-1,TRBJ1-6,-,TGCGCCAGCAGCCAAGATGAGGCAGCCATTCCGATTAATTCACCCCTCCACTTT,CASSQDEAAIPINSPLHF